The 30 T cell receptor beta chains in this list originate from one sample, sequenced in a study of early T cells in non-severe SARS-CoV-2 infection (dated by TCRdb to the early 2020s). Libraries came from 5' RACE. Sequencer: NextSeq 500. In TCRdb, the public reads were trimmed at Q25 with fastp and aligned with MiXCR, with productive beta chains retained. Rows merge per CDR3 protein into single entries with the most common DNA and genes. The sample includes 25,000 to 30,000 distinct CDR3 sequences, with 3.5% to 4.5% observed a single time. The ten largest clones capture around 6% of the sample. The specimen sequenced was whole blood. These receptors were obtained from an adult who was a healthcare worker with PCR-confirmed SARS-CoV-2 infection or an uninfected control (not recorded which).

The chain combines TRBV5-1 with TRBJ1-2, with D perhaps matching TRBD1 (5 bases). This CDR3 region has 14 residues. Germline-derived CDR1 and CDR2 are SGHRS and YFSETQ. With 5 bases removed from V and 2 bases from J, the gap between germline ends came to 13 bases. The CDR3 protein is CASSSDGANYGYTF. The CDR3 nucleotides read TGCGCCAGCAGTTCAGACGGGGCCAACTATGGCTACACCTTC. Using reference TRBV5-1 and TRBJ1-2 for the parts outside the CDR3, the full variable domain is KAGVTQTPRYLIKTRGQQVTLSCSPISGHRSVSWYQQTPGQGLQFLFEYFSETQRNKGNFPGRFSGRQFSNSRSEMNVSTLELGDSALYLCASSSDGANYGYTFGSGTRLTVV.

This clonotype was counted at least ten times. This rearrangement joins TRBV6-1 to TRBJ1-1, with unresolved D. This CDR3 is 12 amino acids long. Deletions cut 3 bases from V and 5 bases from J, with 7 bases between. From germline, CDR1 is MNHNS and CDR2 SASEGT. The CDR3 spells CASSDQWTEAFF. The DNA of the CDR3 is TGTGCCAGCAGTGATCAATGGACTGAAGCTTTCTTT.

The table lists this clonotype with many counts. The gene calls are TRBV18 and TRBJ2-3; no definite D call. The CDR3 runs to 12 residues. The ends were cut back, 2 bases at V and 0 bases at J, with 0 bases in the middle. Germline CDR1 is KGHSH and CDR2 is LQKENI. CDR3 sequence reads: CASSPSTDTQYF. As DNA, the CDR3 is TGTGCCAGCTCACCAAGCACAGATACGCAGTATTTT.

The table lists this clonotype with many counts. The V gene is TRBV29-1, the J gene TRBJ2-7; D gene ambiguous. Germline V CDR1 and CDR2: SQVTM, ANQGSEA. V dropped 6 bases and J dropped 0 bases, with 9 bases sitting between them. The CDR3 has 12 residues. CDR3 amino acids: CSVAMSSYEQYF. CDR3 DNA sequence: TGCAGCGTCGCGATGAGCTCCTACGAGCAGTACTTC.

Ten or more counts support this clonotype. This chain connects TRBV20-1 to TRBJ1-2; D may be TRBD1 (6 bases). V was clipped by 0 bases and J by 5 bases, with 10 bases between them. CDR3 size: 13 residues. Germline CDR1 DFQATT, CDR2 SNEGSKA (reference sequence). CDR3 sequence (DNA): TGCAGTGCTAGAGATCGGGGGCTGTATGGCTACACCTTC. It codes for CSARDRGLYGYTF.

This rearrangement joins TRBV11-3 to TRBJ2-1; TRBD1 matches at 11 bases. This CDR3 is 15 amino acids long. CDR1 SGHNT and CDR2 YENEEA come from the germline V gene. V dropped 2 bases and J dropped 6; count of bases not matched to a gene: 3. The DNA for the CDR3 is TGTGCCAGCAGCTTAAGGGGGACAGGGGGCAATGAGCAGTTCTTC. The encoded protein is CASSLRGTGGNEQFF.

The table lists this clonotype with many counts. CDR3 in DNA: TGTGCCTGGAGGAGTAGAAGCGGGGGGGCCGCCGGGGAGCTGTTTTTT. Its translation: CAWRSRSGGAAGELFF. The J gene is TRBJ2-2, the V gene TRBV30; the match to TRBD2 covers 10 bases. In germline, CDR1 is GTSNPN, CDR2 SVGIG (reference sequence). The V gene end was trimmed by 3 bases and the J gene end by 6 bases; junction bases not matched to a gene: 10. The CDR3 length is 16 residues.

This rearrangement joins TRBV29-1 to TRBJ2-1, with D hard to call. The CDR3 consists of 14 residues. Per germline, CDR1 SQVTM and CDR2 ANQGSEA. Trimming left V 7 bases short and J 0 bases short, with 13 bases between. The CDR3 reads CSATDRSSYNEQFF. The CDR3 coding sequence is TGCAGCGCCACCGACCGGAGCTCCTACAATGAGCAGTTCTTC.

This clonotype was seen at least ten times. The chain joins TRBV7-3 to TRBJ2-3, with TRBD2 as a possible D gene (5 bases). CDR1 SGHTA and CDR2 FQGTGA come from the germline V gene. The CDR3 covers 14 residues. The V end was cut by 2 bases, the J end by 6 bases, with 12 bases between. The CDR3 loop reads CASSLGLTGDTQYF. CDR3 bases: TGTGCCAGCAGCTTAGGCCTAACGGGGGATACGCAGTATTTT.

This clonotype was recorded at least ten times. The chain has TRBV5-1 and TRBJ2-7; a possible D gene is TRBD2 (5 bases). From germline, CDR1 is SGHRS and CDR2 YFSETQ. The CDR3 totals 15 residues. The V and J ends lost 4 bases and 3 bases respectively, with 17 bases between them. The CDR3, as DNA: TGCGCCAGCAGCCTCATATCGCGGGCTGGCTACGAGCAGTACTTC. This gives the protein CASSLISRAGYEQYF.

In this sample, this clonotype turned up many times. The chain is built from TRBV28 and TRBJ2-7; unclear D gene. Trimming cost V 10 bases and J 3 bases, with 16 bases left between them. Germline CDR1 MDHEN, CDR2 SYDVKM. The CDR3 covers 13 residues. As DNA, the CDR3 is TGTGCCACCTACGCTGGTGGCGGCTACGAGCAGTACTTC. Encoded protein: CATYAGGGYEQYF.

A few counts support this clonotype. A much bigger clone sits one base away, suggesting this may be a read error. The chain carries TRBV20-1 and TRBJ2-4; 7 bases are shared with TRBD2. Germline CDR1 is DFQATT and CDR2 is SNEGSKA (reference sequence). This CDR3 has 16 residues. In DNA, the CDR3 is TGCAGTTCTAGAGATGAGACTAGCAAAGCCAAAAACATTCAGTACTTC. This translates into CSSRDETSKAKNIQYF.

This clonotype has at least ten counts. J is TRBJ1-5 and V is TRBV6-5; possible D gene TRBD1, 5 bases. The V gene's germline CDR1 is MNHEY and CDR2 SVGAGI. This CDR3 is built from 15 residues. Trimming removed 6 bases from V and 5 bases from J, with 17 bases in between. This CDR3 reads CASRPRVIGYQPQHF. CDR3 DNA: TGTGCCAGCAGGCCCAGGGTGATTGGTTATCAGCCCCAGCATTTT.

This clonotype came up many times. This chain joins TRBV5-1 and TRBJ1-5; D ambiguous. The ends were cut back, 1 base at V and 9 bases at J, with 8 bases in the middle. Germline V CDR1 and CDR2: SGHRS, YFSETQ. The CDR3 is made up of 12 amino acids. The DNA for the CDR3 is TGCGCCAGCAGCTTGACCCCTCCGCCCCAGCATTTT. Protein sequence: CASSLTPPPQHF.

Ten or more counts support this clonotype. The rearrangement links TRBV12-3 or TRBV12-4 to TRBJ1-1; 7 bases are a match to TRBD1. The CDR3 covers 14 residues. With V trimmed by 6 bases and J by 1 base, 5 bases remained unmatched. Written as DNA, the CDR3 is TGTGCCAGCAGCTTGGGACAGACGAACACTGAAGCTTTCTTT. Amino acid sequence: CASSLGQTNTEAFF.

This clonotype is medium-sized (0.01 to 0.1%) by share. The chain employs TRBV29-1 and TRBJ1-2; D remains ambiguous. Looked up from germline, CDR1 is SQVTM and CDR2 is ANQGSEA. The CDR3 runs to 12 residues. V was pared by 3 bases and J by 4 bases, with 9 bases between. Here the CDR3 reads CSVESRAYGYTF. The CDR3 DNA sequence: TGCAGCGTTGAGAGTAGGGCCTATGGCTACACCTTC.

This clonotype was picked up many times. This rearrangement joins TRBV6-5 to TRBJ1-4; maybe TRBD1 (6 bases). Trimming stripped 6 bases from V and 9 bases from J, with 17 bases between. The CDR3 loop spans 14 amino acids. Germline V gives CDR1 MNHEY, CDR2 SVGAGI. CDR3 sequence (DNA): TGTGCCAGCAGCCTCCGCGGGGGACAAAAAAAACTGTTTTTT. This gives the protein CASSLRGGQKKLFF.

This clonotype has a handful of counts. The chain carries TRBV30 and TRBJ2-7; 8 positions match TRBD1. With V trimmed by 0 bases and J by 6 bases, 7 bases remained unmatched. The CDR3 has 14 residues. Germline V gene lookup returns CDR1 GTSNPN and CDR2 SVGIG (reference sequence). CDR3 protein: CAWSVLGQGREQYF. The CDR3 DNA is TGTGCCTGGAGTGTACTTGGACAGGGACGCGAGCAGTACTTC.

The table lists this clonotype with many counts. The chain is built from TRBV12-3 or TRBV12-4 and TRBJ1-1; a possible D gene is TRBD1 (6 bases). CDR3 length equals 14 residues. V lost 3 bases to trimming and J lost 5 bases, with 13 bases between them. CDR3 nucleotides: TGTGCCAGCAGTTTGGCAGGGGCCGGGACTGAAGCTTTCTTT. Translated, it gives CASSLAGAGTEAFF.

This clonotype was picked up many times. As DNA, the CDR3 is TGCAGTGTATCCGTTTCGAACACCGGGGAGCTGTTTTTT. The encoded protein is CSVSVSNTGELFF. The chain has TRBV20-1 and TRBJ2-2; D ambiguous. The CDR3 has 13 residues. The germline CDR1 and CDR2 sequences are DFQATT and SNEGSKA (reference sequence). V lost 7 bases, J lost 0 bases, and 9 bases lay in between.

V is TRBV24-1 and J is TRBJ2-1; D possibly uses TRBD1 or TRBD2 (6 bases each). In germline, CDR1 is KGHDR, CDR2 SFDVKD. CDR3 length: 16 amino acids. V was trimmed by 0 bases and J by 4 bases, leaving 12 bases between them. The CDR3 reads CATSDLRQGRYNEQFF. CDR3 in DNA: TGTGCCACCAGTGATTTGCGGCAGGGGAGGTACAATGAGCAGTTCTTC.

This clonotype was detected a few times. The chain couples TRBV29-1 to TRBJ2-7, with 9 nucleotides matching TRBD1. The V gene's germline CDR1 is SQVTM and CDR2 ANQGSEA. V lost 6 bases to trimming and J lost 2 bases; unmatched junction nucleotides: 5. The CDR3 covers 13 residues. CDR3: CSVLTGGAYEQYF. CDR3 DNA: TGCAGCGTGCTGACAGGGGGGGCCTACGAGCAGTACTTC.

In this sample, this clonotype turned up many times. V is TRBV7-9 and J is TRBJ2-1, with 9 bases aligning to TRBD1. This CDR3 is built from 13 residues. The trim removed 4 bases at V and 7 bases at J, leaving 2 bases unmatched. CDR1 SEHNR and CDR2 FQNEAQ come from the germline V gene (reference sequence). The CDR3, as DNA: TGTGCCAGCAGCTCACAGGGGGCGAATGAGCAGTTCTTC. Its protein is CASSSQGANEQFF.

There are a few counts of this clonotype. The chain is built from TRBV19 and TRBJ2-7, with D perhaps matching TRBD1 or TRBD2 (5 bases each). The CDR3 extends over 14 amino acids. V lost 5 bases and J 3 bases, leaving 14 bases between the germline ends. Germline V gene data show CDR1 as LNHDA and CDR2 as SQIVND (reference sequence). CDR3 region: CASSSSGRNYEQYF. In DNA, the CDR3 is TGTGCCAGTAGTTCTTCGGGGCGAAACTACGAGCAGTACTTC.

This clonotype was seen many times. The gene calls are TRBV3-1 and TRBJ2-5; D is possibly TRBD2 (6 bases). The germline V and J ends were trimmed by 0 bases and 1 base, with 12 bases remaining between them. The CDR3 sequence is 16 residues long. The germline V gene has CDR1 LGHDT and CDR2 YNNKEL (reference sequence). CDR3 sequence (DNA): TGTGCCAGCAGCCAAGACCCCGGGGGAACCCAAGAGACCCAGTACTTC. This encodes CASSQDPGGTQETQYF.

This clonotype was counted many times. V gene TRBV12-3 or TRBV12-4 combines with J gene TRBJ1-2; D is unclear. V shed 2 bases and J shed 7 bases, with 8 bases lying between them. This CDR3 is built from 12 residues. The CDR3 nucleotides read TGTGCCAGCAGTTTACAAGAGTTTGGCTACACCTTC. It encodes CASSLQEFGYTF.

This clonotype was recorded many times. The rearrangement uses TRBV30 and TRBJ2-6; D not certain. CDR3 size: 17 residues. The germline V gene has CDR1 GTSNPN and CDR2 SVGIG (reference sequence). V was shortened by 2 bases and J by 0 bases, with 14 bases between the two germline ends. The CDR3 here is CAWSSSAMGSGANVLTF. Written as DNA, the CDR3 is TGTGCCTGGAGTTCCTCGGCAATGGGCTCTGGGGCCAACGTCCTGACTTTC.

The table lists this clonotype with a few counts. The rearrangement uses TRBV30 and TRBJ2-5; a weak D match, TRBD2 (6 bases). V was trimmed by 3 bases and J by 4 bases, leaving 18 bases between them. Germline values: CDR1 GTSNPN, CDR2 SVGIG (reference sequence). The CDR3 runs 15 residues. Written as DNA, the CDR3 is TGTGCCTGGAGACCATCTGGGGCGGGGAGAGAGACCCAGTACTTC. This gives the protein CAWRPSGAGRETQYF.

This clonotype showed up many times. The genes are TRBV6-4 and TRBJ2-5; a possible D gene is TRBD2 (5 bases). In germline, CDR1 is MRHNA, CDR2 SNTAGT. With 3 bases removed from V and 4 bases from J, the gap between germline ends came to 12 bases. The CDR3 runs 14 residues. CDR3: CASSEGSEGETQYF. CDR3 DNA: TGTGCCAGCAGTGAAGGCTCAGAGGGAGAGACCCAGTACTTC.

There are many counts of this clonotype. The chain recombines TRBV2 with TRBJ1-5; D is ambiguous. This CDR3 has 14 amino acids. Germline V gene data show CDR1 as SNHLY and CDR2 as FYNNEI. V was clipped by 7 bases and J by 3 bases, with 13 bases between them. The chain's CDR3 is CASTVGPHNQPQHF. For the CDR3, the DNA is TGTGCCAGCACGGTAGGGCCCCACAATCAGCCCCAGCATTTT.